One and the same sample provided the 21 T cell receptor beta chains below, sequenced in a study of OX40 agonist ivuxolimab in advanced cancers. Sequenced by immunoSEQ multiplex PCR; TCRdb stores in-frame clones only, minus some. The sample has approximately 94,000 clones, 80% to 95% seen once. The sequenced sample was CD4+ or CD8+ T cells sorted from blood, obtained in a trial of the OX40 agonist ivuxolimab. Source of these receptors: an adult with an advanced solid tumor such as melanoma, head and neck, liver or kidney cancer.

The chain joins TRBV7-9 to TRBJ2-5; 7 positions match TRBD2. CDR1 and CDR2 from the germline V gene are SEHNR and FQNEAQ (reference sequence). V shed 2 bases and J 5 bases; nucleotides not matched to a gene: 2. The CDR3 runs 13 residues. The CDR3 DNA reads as TGTGCCAGCAGCTTAAGCGGGGATGAGACCCAGTACTTC. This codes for CASSLSGDETQYF.

In DNA, the CDR3 is TGTGCCAGCAGCCGGGACAGAGCCACAGATACGCAGTATTTT. Translated, it gives CASSRDRATDTQYF. The chain recombines TRBV2 with TRBJ2-3; 7 nucleotides agree with TRBD1. The germline gives CDR1 SNHLY, CDR2 FYNNEI. The V gene end was trimmed by 6 bases and the J gene end by 2 bases; junction bases not matched to a gene: 5. CDR3 length: 14 residues.

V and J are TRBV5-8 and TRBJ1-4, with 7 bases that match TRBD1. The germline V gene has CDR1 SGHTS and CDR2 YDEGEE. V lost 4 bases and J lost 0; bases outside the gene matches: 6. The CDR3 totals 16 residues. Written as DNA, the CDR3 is TGTGCCAGCAGCCCTGGGACAGTTGCAACTAATGAAAAACTGTTTTTT. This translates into CASSPGTVATNEKLFF.

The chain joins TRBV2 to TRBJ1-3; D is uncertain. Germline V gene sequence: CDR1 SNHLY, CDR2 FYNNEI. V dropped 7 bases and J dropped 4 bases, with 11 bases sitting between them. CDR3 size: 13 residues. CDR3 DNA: TGTGCCAGCACTGAGGGCGAGGGAAACACCATATATTTT. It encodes CASTEGEGNTIYF.

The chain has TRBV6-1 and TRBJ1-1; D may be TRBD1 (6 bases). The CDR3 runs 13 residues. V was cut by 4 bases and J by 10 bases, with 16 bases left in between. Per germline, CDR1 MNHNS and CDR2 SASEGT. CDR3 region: CASSVQGASLAFF. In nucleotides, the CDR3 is TGTGCCAGCAGTGTACAGGGAGCATCTTTAGCTTTCTTT.

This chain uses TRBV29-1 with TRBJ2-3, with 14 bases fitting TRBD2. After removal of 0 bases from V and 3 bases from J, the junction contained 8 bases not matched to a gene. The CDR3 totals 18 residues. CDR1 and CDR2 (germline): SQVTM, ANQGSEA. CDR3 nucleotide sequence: TGCAGCGTTGAAGACCGCACCGGGACTAGCGGGAGTACAGATACGCAGTATTTT. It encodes CSVEDRTGTSGSTDTQYF.

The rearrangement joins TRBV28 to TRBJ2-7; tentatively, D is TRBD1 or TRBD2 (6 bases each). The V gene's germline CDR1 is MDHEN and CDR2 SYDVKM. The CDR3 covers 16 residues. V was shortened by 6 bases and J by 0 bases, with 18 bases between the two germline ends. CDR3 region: CASSYPQGRGSYEQYF. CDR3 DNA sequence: TGTGCCAGCAGCTACCCCCAGGGGCGGGGCTCCTACGAGCAGTACTTC.

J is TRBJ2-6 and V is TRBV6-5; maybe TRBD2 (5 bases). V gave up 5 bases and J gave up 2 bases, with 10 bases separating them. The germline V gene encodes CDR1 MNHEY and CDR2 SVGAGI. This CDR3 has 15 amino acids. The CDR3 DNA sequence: TGTGCCAGCAGTCGGACGGGGACTGGGGCCAACGTCCTGACTTTC. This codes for CASSRTGTGANVLTF.

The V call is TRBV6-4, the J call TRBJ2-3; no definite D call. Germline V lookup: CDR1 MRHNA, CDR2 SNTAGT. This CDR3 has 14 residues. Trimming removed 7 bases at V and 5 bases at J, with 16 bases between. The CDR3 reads CASTPVSWGDTQYF. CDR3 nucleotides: TGTGCCAGCACTCCGGTCTCCTGGGGAGATACGCAGTATTTT.

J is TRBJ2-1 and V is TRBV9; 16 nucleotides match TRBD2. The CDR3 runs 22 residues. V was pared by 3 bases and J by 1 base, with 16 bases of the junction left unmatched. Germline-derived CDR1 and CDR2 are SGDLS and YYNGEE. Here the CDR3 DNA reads TGTGCCAGCAGCGAACAGGGCCTGGGACTAGCGGGAGGGCAGGGTTCCTACAATGAGCAGTTCTTC. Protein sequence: CASSEQGLGLAGGQGSYNEQFF.

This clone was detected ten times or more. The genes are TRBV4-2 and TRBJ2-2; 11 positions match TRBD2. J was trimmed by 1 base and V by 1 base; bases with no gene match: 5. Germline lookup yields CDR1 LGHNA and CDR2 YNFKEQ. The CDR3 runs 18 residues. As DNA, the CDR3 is TGTGCCAGCAGCCAAGGAGGACTAGCGGGTGAGAACACCGGGGAGCTGTTTTTT. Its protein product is CASSQGGLAGENTGELFF.

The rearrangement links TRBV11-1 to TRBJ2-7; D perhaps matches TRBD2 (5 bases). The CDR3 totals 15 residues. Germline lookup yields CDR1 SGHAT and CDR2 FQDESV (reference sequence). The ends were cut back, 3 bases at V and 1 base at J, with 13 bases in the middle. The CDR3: CASSLSGRRSYEQYF. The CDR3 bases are TGTGCCAGCAGCTTGAGTGGGAGAAGGTCCTACGAGCAGTACTTC.

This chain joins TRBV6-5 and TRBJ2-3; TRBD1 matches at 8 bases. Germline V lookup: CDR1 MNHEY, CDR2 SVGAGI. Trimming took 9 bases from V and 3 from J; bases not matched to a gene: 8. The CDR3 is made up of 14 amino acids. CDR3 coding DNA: TGTGCCAGTACCAGGGGGCAGGGAACAGATACGCAGTATTTT. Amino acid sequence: CASTRGQGTDTQYF.

CDR3 residues: CATRQSGETQYF. The CDR3 DNA sequence: TGTGCCACACGACAGTCTGGGGAGACCCAGTACTTC. This sequence joins TRBV19 and TRBJ2-5, with D maybe TRBD1 (5 bases). CDR1 and CDR2 (germline): LNHDA, SQIVND (reference sequence). The length of the CDR3 is 12 residues. Trimming shortened V by 10 bases and J by 5 bases, and 14 bases separated the two germline ends.

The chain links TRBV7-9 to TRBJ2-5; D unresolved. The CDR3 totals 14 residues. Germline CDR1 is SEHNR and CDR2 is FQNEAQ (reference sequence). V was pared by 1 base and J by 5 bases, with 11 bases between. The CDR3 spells CASSLESWLETQYF. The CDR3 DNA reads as TGTGCCAGCAGCTTAGAAAGTTGGTTGGAGACCCAGTACTTC.

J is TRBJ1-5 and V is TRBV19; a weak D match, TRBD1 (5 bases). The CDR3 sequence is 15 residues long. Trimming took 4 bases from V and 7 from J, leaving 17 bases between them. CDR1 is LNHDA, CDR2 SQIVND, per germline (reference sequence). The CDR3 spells CASSTPGRLSQPQHF. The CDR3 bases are TGTGCCAGTAGTACACCGGGACGCCTATCACAGCCCCAGCATTTT. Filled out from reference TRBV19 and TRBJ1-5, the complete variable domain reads DGGITQSPKYLFRKEGQNVTLSCEQNLNHDAMYWYRQDPGQGLRLIYYSQIVNDFQKGDIAEGYSVSREKKESFPLTVTSAQKNPTAFYLCASSTPGRLSQPQHFGDGTRLSIL.

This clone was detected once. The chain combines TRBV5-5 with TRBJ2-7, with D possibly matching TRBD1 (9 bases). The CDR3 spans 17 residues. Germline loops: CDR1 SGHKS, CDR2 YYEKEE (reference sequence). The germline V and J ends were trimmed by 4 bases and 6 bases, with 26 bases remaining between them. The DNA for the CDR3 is TGTGCCAGCAGCCGGGACAGGGTGCGAGCGGGAGTCCCCGAGCAGTACTTC. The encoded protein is CASSRDRVRAGVPEQYF.

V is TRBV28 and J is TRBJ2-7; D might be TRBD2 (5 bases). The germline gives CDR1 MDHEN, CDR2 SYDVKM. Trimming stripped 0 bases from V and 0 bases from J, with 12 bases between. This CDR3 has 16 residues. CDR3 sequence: CASSLWAGRSSYEQYF. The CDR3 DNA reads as TGTGCCAGCAGTTTATGGGCGGGTAGGTCCTCCTACGAGCAGTACTTC. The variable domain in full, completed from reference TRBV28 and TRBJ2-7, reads DVKVTQSSRYLVKRTGEKVFLECVQDMDHENMFWYRQDPGLGLRLIYFSYDVKMKEKGDIPEGYSVSREKKERFSLILESASTNQTSMYLCASSLWAGRSSYEQYFGPGTRLTVT.

The CDR3 sequence is CASSVAPNRPDTQYF. The CDR3 nucleotides read TGTGCCAGCAGCGTAGCTCCGAACAGACCAGATACGCAGTATTTT. The chain couples TRBV9 to TRBJ2-3; D call uncertain. The germline gives CDR1 SGDLS, CDR2 YYNGEE. Trimming took off 0 bases at V and 4 bases at J, with 12 bases between the two ends. The CDR3 covers 15 residues.

The CDR3 DNA follows: TGTGCCAGCAGCCGCGGACAGGCGAACACTGAAGCTTTCTTT. Residues: CASSRGQANTEAFF. This chain uses TRBV9 with TRBJ1-1; 7 bases are a match to TRBD1. This CDR3 is built from 14 residues. In germline, CDR1 is SGDLS, CDR2 YYNGEE. V lost 4 bases to trimming and J lost 1 base; unmatched junction nucleotides: 4.

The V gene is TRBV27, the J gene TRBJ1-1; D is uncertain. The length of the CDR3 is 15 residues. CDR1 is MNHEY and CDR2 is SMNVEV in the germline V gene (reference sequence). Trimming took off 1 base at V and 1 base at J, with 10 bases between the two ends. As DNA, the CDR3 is TGTGCCAGCAGTTTATACCCAGGAGGGAACACTGAAGCTTTCTTT. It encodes CASSLYPGGNTEAFF.